This is a list of T cell receptor beta chains from one sample in a study of blood T cell repertoires in COVID-19. Sequencing was performed with immunoSEQ multiplex PCR; in TCRdb, only in-frame clones are kept and a portion is missing. The sample lists about 200,000 clones; around 90% were seen once. Material: peripheral blood. These receptors all come from a man aged 45-65 years with acute or convalescent COVID-19. The CDR3 runs from the conserved cysteine through the conserved F or W.

v_call: TRBV30; cdr3_aa: CAWSRWGRDTEAFF
v_call: TRBV6-6; cdr3_aa: CASTYGGYSPLHF
v_call: TRBV10-2; cdr3_aa: CATHTGFSNQPQHF
v_call: TRBV27; cdr3_aa: CASSAPVGGRRYEQYF
v_call: TRBV11-2; cdr3_aa: CASRRQGALLNEQFF
v_call: TRBV19; cdr3_aa: CASSMSSNEKLFF
v_call: TRBV19; cdr3_aa: CASTSGSASEQFF
v_call: TRBV28; cdr3_aa: CASREPTYEQYF
v_call: TRBV20-1; cdr3_aa: CSASKRQGEADTQYF
v_call: TRBV4-1; cdr3_aa: CASSQWGVRGYTF
v_call: TRBV6-2/TRBV6-3; cdr3_aa: CASSWAYTEAFF
v_call: TRBV7-2; cdr3_aa: CASSLADRGRLTF
v_call: TRBV2; cdr3_aa: CASSDLRDRGRSAFF
v_call: TRBV10-3; cdr3_aa: CAINPGQANTGELFF
v_call: TRBV12-3/TRBV12-4; cdr3_aa: CASTQGGNTEAFF
v_call: TRBV4-2; cdr3_aa: CASSQGQGARGEQFF
v_call: TRBV3-1/TRBV3-2; cdr3_aa: CASSHMAAGDTIYF
v_call: TRBV30; cdr3_aa: CAWKSGSRDTQYF
v_call: TRBV9; cdr3_aa: CASSVARRTSGLSGANVLTF
v_call: TRBV5-1; cdr3_aa: CASSSLYGGPDTQYF
v_call: TRBV28; cdr3_aa: CASSLDTHYGYTF